Sequencing of this TCR beta chain was carried out in a study of memory CD4+ T cells and cytomegalovirus serostatus. The CDR3 sequence is 15 residues long. Germline values: CDR1 SGHNT, CDR2 YYREEE (reference sequence). Trimming took 2 bases from V and 5 from J; bases not matched to a gene: 6. Single viable CD3+CD4+CD8-CD45RO+ cells were sorted as the memory CD4+ T cells. In the original workflow: Out-of-frame sequences were removed, leaving 2,204,828 distinct TCRbeta sequences. Some clones are missing from TCRdb's copy, which holds only in-frame ones; the method was immunoSEQ multiplex PCR. V, J and clone size derive from that table, while D and trimming were established from the DNA sequence. Of some 53,000 clones listed, approximately 78% are singletons.

The specimen was memory CD4+ T cells from blood. The receptor's source is an adult in good health and CMV-seronegative. The chain uses TRBV5-4 and TRBJ1-5, with 8 nucleotides matching TRBD1. The CDR3 DNA reads TGTGCCAGCAGCTTCGCAGGGGGCTCTGATCAGCCCCAGCATTTT. Residues: CASSFAGGSDQPQHF.